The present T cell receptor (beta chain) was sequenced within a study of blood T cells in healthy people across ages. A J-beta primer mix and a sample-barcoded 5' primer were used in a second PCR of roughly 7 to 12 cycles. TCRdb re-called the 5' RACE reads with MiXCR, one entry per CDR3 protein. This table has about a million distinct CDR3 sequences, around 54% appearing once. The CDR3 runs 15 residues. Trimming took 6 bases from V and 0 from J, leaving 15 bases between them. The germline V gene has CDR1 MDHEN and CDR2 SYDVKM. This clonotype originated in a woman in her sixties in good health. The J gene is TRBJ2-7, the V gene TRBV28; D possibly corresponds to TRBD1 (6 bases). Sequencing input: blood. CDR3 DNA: TGTGCCAGCAGGGATGCCAGGGGTGTCTCCTACGAGCAGTACTTC. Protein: CASRDARGVSYEQYF.